This entry features one T cell receptor (beta chain) sequence. Its antigen is not identified. The sample belongs to a study of shared clonotypes between healthy human individuals. Study-wide findings and caveats: In general, naive subsets displayed greater estimated richness than memory subsets did. The expectation was that sequencing depth would affect clonotype sharing among donors.

Replicate PCRs run on sorted subsets employed approximately 0.2 ug DNA, 30,000 to 35,000 T cell genomes. Using immunoSEQ multiplex PCR, the repertoire was profiled, and TCRdb retains in-frame clones only, with some absent. The sample carries under 1,100,000 clones, 60% to 80% recorded once. Trimming cost V 4 bases and J 4 bases, with 16 bases left between them. Per the germline V gene, CDR1 is MDHEN and CDR2 is SYDVKM. This CDR3 has 15 residues. The rearrangement links TRBV28 to TRBJ1-2, with D perhaps TRBD1 (5 bases). This sequence was found in a man between 18 and 29 years old in good health. Sequenced input: memory CD4+ T cells sorted from blood. Subset denoted: CD45RA-negative fraction. CDR3 nucleotide sequence: TGTGCCAGCAGTTCCTCGGGACGGGAGGGCTATGGCTACACCTTC. Residues: CASSSSGREGYGYTF.